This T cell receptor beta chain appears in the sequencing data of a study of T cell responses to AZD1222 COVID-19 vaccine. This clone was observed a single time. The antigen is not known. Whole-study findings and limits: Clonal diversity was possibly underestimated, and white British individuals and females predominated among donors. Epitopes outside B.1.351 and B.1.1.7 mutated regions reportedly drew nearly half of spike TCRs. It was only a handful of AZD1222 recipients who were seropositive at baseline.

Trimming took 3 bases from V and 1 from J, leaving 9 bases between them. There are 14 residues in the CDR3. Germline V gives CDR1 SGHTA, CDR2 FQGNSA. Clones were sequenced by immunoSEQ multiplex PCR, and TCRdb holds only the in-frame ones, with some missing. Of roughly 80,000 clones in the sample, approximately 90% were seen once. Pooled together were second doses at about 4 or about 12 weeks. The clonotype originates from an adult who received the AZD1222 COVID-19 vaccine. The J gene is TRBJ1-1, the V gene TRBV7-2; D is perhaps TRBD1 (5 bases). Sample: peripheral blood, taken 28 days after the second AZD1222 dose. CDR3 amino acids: CASSFRVSNTEAFF. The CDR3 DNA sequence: TGTGCCAGCAGCTTCAGGGTATCGAACACTGAAGCTTTCTTT.